The sequence of this T cell receptor (beta chain) was determined in a study of low-dose radiotherapy and immunotherapy resistance in tumors. Study-level background: The schedule for Cohort 2 used 1 Gy per fraction every two weeks, which added up to 13 Gy over 26 weeks. On an every-two-weeks schedule, patients received intravenous nivolumab 240 mg, along with ipilimumab 1 mg/kg every six weeks. Patients took 300 mg oral aspirin daily for four cycles from cycle 1 day 1.

As for time point: after trial treatment. As to treatment: LDRT plus nivolumab, ipilimumab, low-dose cyclophosphamide and aspirin (RACIN trial). TRAV- and TRBV-specific primers primed first-strand cDNA, covering alpha and beta chains. TCRs were put through about 20 PCR cycles of amplification with Phusion. A constant-region primer and the V-primer adapter served as the primer pair. TCRdb reprocessed the reads via MiXCR and lists one record per CDR3 protein. The table shows some 94,000 distinct CDR3 sequences, with more than 20% occurring only once. CDR1 SNHLY and CDR2 FYNNEI come from the germline V gene. V lost 2 bases and J lost 0, with 14 bases in between. There are 16 residues in the CDR3. This clonotype was recorded at least ten times.

This receptor was taken from a female donor with ovarian cancer. The V call is TRBV2, the J call TRBJ2-7, with a weak D call TRBD1 (6 bases). Sequences were derived from PBMCs, sampled after low-dose radiotherapy plus immunotherapy. The CDR3 sequence is CASSEPRGRGSYEQYF. The CDR3 DNA is TGTGCCAGCAGTGAACCAAGGGGGAGAGGCTCCTACGAGCAGTACTTC.